This is a list of T cell receptor beta chains from one sample in a study of blood T cell repertoires in COVID-19. Measured with immunoSEQ multiplex PCR; TCRdb has only the in-frame clones, and not every one. The data show fewer than 20,000 clones, with 80% to 90% seen just once and less than 3.5% held by the top ten. Input material: peripheral blood. All receptors come from a human donor in a cohort sampled during active COVID-19. CDR3s include the opening cysteine and the closing phenylalanine or tryptophan. D genes are given only for firm matches. Some rows mark clone size as missing; the rest say once, few, many or name a class of expanded clone.

CDR3 protein: CATSGPTGVYNSPLHF
CDR3 DNA: TGTGCCACCAGCGGACCAACAGGGGTATATAATTCACCCCTCCACTTT
J gene: TRBJ1-6
V gene: TRBV15
clone size: -
D gene: TRBD1

CDR3 protein: CASSYKQINYGYTF
CDR3 DNA: TGTGCCAGCAGTTACAAACAGATAAACTATGGCTACACCTTC
J gene: TRBJ1-2
V gene: TRBV6-6
clone size: -
D gene: -

CDR3 protein: CASSASGRFGTDTQYF
CDR3 DNA: TGTGCCAGCAGCGCTAGCGGGAGGTTTGGAACAGATACGCAGTATTTT
J gene: TRBJ2-3
V gene: TRBV9
clone size: once
D gene: TRBD2

CDR3 protein: CASSRQRSIGQESSYEQYF
CDR3 DNA: TGTGCCAGCAGCCGGCAGAGGAGTATTGGACAGGAGAGCTCCTACGAGCAGTACTTC
J gene: TRBJ2-7
V gene: TRBV4-2
clone size: -
D gene: TRBD1

CDR3 protein: CASSLVLDSSYEQYF
CDR3 DNA: TGTGCCAGCAGCTTAGTATTGGACAGTTCCTACGAGCAGTACTTC
J gene: TRBJ2-7
V gene: TRBV7-9
clone size: -
D gene: -

CDR3 protein: CASSEFEASVVDTQYF
CDR3 DNA: TGCGCCAGCAGTGAGTTCGAGGCCAGCGTTGTAGATACGCAGTATTTT
J gene: TRBJ2-3
V gene: TRBV10-1
clone size: -
D gene: -

CDR3 protein: CASSQGRGTEAFF
CDR3 DNA: TGTGCCAGCAGCCAAGGCAGGGGCACTGAAGCTTTCTTT
J gene: TRBJ1-1
V gene: TRBV3-1/TRBV3-2
clone size: -
D gene: -

CDR3 protein: CASTRSGGATDTQYF
CDR3 DNA: TGCGCCAGCACCCGGAGCGGGGGGGCCACAGATACGCAGTATTTT
J gene: TRBJ2-3
V gene: TRBV5-1
clone size: -
D gene: TRBD2

CDR3 protein: CASSRTGEQYF
CDR3 DNA: TGTGCCAGCAGCCGAACGGGGGAGCAGTACTTC
J gene: TRBJ2-7
V gene: TRBV3-1/TRBV3-2
clone size: -
D gene: -

CDR3 protein: CASSLAGGKGETQYF
CDR3 DNA: TGTGCCAGCAGCTTAGCAGGAGGGAAGGGAGAGACCCAGTACTTC
J gene: TRBJ2-5
V gene: TRBV7-9
clone size: -
D gene: -

CDR3 protein: CATTPGVNQPQHF
CDR3 DNA: TGTGCCACGACTCCAGGGGTAAATCAGCCCCAGCATTTT
J gene: TRBJ1-5
V gene: TRBV24-1
clone size: -
D gene: -

CDR3 protein: CASSLTGQGSSPLHF
CDR3 DNA: TGTGCCAGCAGCTTAACCGGACAGGGTAGTTCACCCCTCCACTTT
J gene: TRBJ1-6
V gene: TRBV7-3
clone size: -
D gene: TRBD1

CDR3 protein: CASSKGLAGSRELFF
CDR3 DNA: TGTGCCAGCAGCAAGGGACTAGCGGGATCACGGGAGCTGTTTTTT
J gene: TRBJ2-2
V gene: TRBV11-3
clone size: -
D gene: TRBD2

CDR3 protein: CASSYADRAINTEAFF
CDR3 DNA: TGTGCCAGCAGTTATGCGGACAGGGCGATTAACACTGAAGCTTTCTTT
J gene: TRBJ1-1
V gene: TRBV28
clone size: -
D gene: TRBD1

CDR3 protein: CASSRDRVGNQPQHF
CDR3 DNA: TGTGCCAGCAGCAGAGACAGGGTTGGCAATCAGCCCCAGCATTTT
J gene: TRBJ1-5
V gene: TRBV7-9
clone size: -
D gene: TRBD1

CDR3 protein: CASSMSRTSGYTF
CDR3 DNA: TGTGCCAGCAGTATGTCGAGGACTTCTGGCTACACCTTC
J gene: TRBJ1-2
V gene: TRBV25-1
clone size: -
D gene: -

CDR3 protein: CAKPEGTQYF
CDR3 DNA: TGTGCCAAACCGGAGGGGACCCAGTACTTC
J gene: TRBJ2-5
V gene: TRBV19
clone size: -
D gene: -

CDR3 protein: CASNRERGTEAFF
CDR3 DNA: TGTGCCAGCAACAGGGAGCGGGGGACTGAAGCTTTCTTT
J gene: TRBJ1-1
V gene: TRBV9
clone size: -
D gene: -

CDR3 protein: CASSQGDRGRTEAFF
CDR3 DNA: TGCGCCAGCAGCCAAGGGGACAGGGGGCGGACTGAAGCTTTCTTT
J gene: TRBJ1-1
V gene: TRBV4-1
clone size: -
D gene: TRBD1

CDR3 protein: CASSQSKGSYEQYF
CDR3 DNA: TGTGCCAGCTCACAAAGCAAGGGGTCCTACGAGCAGTACTTC
J gene: TRBJ2-7
V gene: TRBV18
clone size: few
D gene: -

CDR3 protein: CAISEDRGGNQPQHF
CDR3 DNA: TGTGCCATCAGTGAAGACAGGGGTGGCAATCAGCCCCAGCATTTT
J gene: TRBJ1-5
V gene: TRBV10-3
clone size: -
D gene: TRBD1

CDR3 protein: CASSKGGIKGRVGRGFGNTIYF
CDR3 DNA: TGTGCCAGCAGCAAGGGAGGAATAAAGGGGAGGGTTGGCAGGGGTTTTGGAAACACCATATATTTT
J gene: TRBJ1-3
V gene: TRBV21-1
clone size: -
D gene: -

CDR3 protein: CASSQDPTGWDEQFF
CDR3 DNA: TGTGCCAGTAGCCAAGATCCAACAGGGTGGGATGAGCAGTTCTTC
J gene: TRBJ2-1
V gene: TRBV3-1/TRBV3-2
clone size: -
D gene: -